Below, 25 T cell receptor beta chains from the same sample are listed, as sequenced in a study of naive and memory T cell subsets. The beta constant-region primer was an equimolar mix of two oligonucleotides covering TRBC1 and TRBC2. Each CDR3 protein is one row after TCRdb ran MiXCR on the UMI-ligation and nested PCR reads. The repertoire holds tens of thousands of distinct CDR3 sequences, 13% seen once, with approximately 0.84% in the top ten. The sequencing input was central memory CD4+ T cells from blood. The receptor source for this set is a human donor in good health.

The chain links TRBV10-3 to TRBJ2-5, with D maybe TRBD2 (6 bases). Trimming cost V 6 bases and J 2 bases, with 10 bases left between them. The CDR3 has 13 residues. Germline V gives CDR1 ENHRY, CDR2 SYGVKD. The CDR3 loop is CAIREGRQETQYF. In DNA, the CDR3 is TGTGCCATCAGGGAGGGACGGCAAGAGACCCAGTACTTC.

CDR3 loop: CAWSGQTGNNQPQHF. In DNA, the CDR3 is TGTGCCTGGAGTGGCCAGACAGGGAACAATCAGCCCCAGCATTTT. V gene TRBV30 combines with J gene TRBJ1-5; 7 bases agree with TRBD1. Germline values: CDR1 GTSNPN, CDR2 SVGIG (reference sequence). The V and J ends lost 1 base and 3 bases, in that order; junction bases with no gene match: 6. The length of the CDR3 is 15 residues.

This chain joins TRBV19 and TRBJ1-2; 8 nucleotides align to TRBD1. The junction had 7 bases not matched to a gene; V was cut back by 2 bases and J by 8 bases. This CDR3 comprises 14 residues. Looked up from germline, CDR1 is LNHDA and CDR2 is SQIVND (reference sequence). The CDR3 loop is CASSISGQGSGYTF. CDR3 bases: TGTGCCAGTAGTATATCCGGACAGGGATCCGGCTACACCTTC.

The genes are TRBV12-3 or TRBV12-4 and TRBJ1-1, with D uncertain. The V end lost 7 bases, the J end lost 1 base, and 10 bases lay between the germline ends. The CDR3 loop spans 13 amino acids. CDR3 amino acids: CASIKSGNTEAFF. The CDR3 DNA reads TGTGCCAGCATCAAATCAGGGAACACTGAAGCTTTCTTT.

CDR3 amino acids: CSASPTSGKTDTQYF. The DNA for the CDR3 is TGCAGTGCTTCCCCAACTAGCGGGAAAACAGATACGCAGTATTTT. The chain uses TRBV20-1 and TRBJ2-3; the match to TRBD2 covers 10 bases. This CDR3 is 15 amino acids long. The V gene end was trimmed by 5 bases and the J gene end by 3 bases; junction bases not matched to a gene: 8. CDR1 and CDR2 (germline): DFQATT, SNEGSKA (reference sequence).

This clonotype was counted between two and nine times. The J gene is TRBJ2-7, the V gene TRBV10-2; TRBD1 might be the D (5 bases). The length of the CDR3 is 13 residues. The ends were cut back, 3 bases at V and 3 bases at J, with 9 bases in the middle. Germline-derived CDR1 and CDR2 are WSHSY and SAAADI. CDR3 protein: CASSDRTRYEQYF. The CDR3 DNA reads TGCGCCAGCAGTGATAGGACACGCTACGAGCAGTACTTC.

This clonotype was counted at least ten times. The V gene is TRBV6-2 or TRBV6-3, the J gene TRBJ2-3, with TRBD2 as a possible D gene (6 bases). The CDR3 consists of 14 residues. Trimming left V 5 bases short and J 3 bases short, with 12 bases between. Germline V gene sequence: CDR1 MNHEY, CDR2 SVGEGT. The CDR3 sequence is CASSAPTRTDTQYF. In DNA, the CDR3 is TGTGCCAGCAGTGCCCCGACTAGGACAGATACGCAGTATTTT.

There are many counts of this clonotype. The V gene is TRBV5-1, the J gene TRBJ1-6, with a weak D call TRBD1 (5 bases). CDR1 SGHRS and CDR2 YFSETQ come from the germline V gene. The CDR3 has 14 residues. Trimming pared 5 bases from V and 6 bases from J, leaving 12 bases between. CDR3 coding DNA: TGCGCCAGCAGATCGGGACCGACTAATTCACCCCTCCACTTT. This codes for CASRSGPTNSPLHF.

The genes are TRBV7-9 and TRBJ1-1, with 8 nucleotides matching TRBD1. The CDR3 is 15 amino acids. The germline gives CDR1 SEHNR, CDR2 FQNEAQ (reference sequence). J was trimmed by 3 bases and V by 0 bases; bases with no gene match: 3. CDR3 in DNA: TGTGCCAGCAGCTTAGCCTCAGGGGGCCACACTGAAGCTTTCTTT. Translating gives CASSLASGGHTEAFF.

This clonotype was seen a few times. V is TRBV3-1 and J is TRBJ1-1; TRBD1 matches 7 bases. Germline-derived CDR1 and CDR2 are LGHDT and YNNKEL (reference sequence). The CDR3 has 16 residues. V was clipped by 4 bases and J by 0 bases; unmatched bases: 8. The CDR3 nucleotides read TGTGCCAGCAGCCCCACCTTGACAGGGATGAACACTGAAGCTTTCTTT. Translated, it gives CASSPTLTGMNTEAFF.

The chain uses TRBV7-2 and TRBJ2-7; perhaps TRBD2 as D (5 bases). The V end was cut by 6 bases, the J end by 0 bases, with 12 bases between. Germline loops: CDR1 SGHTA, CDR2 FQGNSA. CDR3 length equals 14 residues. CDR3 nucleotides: TGTGCCAGCAGTTCGGGATGTAGCTCCTACGAGCAGTACTTC. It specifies CASSSGCSSYEQYF.

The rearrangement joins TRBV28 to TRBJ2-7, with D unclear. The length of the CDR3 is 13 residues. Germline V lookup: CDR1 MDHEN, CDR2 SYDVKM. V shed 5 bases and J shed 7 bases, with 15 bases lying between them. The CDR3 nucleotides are TGTGCCAGCAGTCTCTCCCAACCTCGGGAGCAGTACTTC. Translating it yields CASSLSQPREQYF.

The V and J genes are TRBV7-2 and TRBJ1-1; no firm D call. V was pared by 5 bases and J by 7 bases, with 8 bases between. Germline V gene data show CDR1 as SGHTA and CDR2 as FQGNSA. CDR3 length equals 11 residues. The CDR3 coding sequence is TGTGCCAGCAGCCCGCAGATTGAAGCTTTCTTT. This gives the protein CASSPQIEAFF.

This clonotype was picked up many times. The DNA for the CDR3 is TGTGCCAGCAGCGAGCAAACGGGACAGAAATACGAGCAGTACTTC. This encodes CASSEQTGQKYEQYF. V and J are TRBV4-2 and TRBJ2-7; 7 bases map to TRBD1. The germline V gene encodes CDR1 LGHNA and CDR2 YNFKEQ. J gave up 4 bases and V 5 bases, and 11 bases lay outside the gene matches. The CDR3 covers 15 residues.

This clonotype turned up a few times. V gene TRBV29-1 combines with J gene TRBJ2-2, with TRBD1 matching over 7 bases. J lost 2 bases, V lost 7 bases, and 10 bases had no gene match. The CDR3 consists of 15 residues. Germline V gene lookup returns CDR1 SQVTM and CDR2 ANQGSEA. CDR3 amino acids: CSAKQGTDNTGELFF. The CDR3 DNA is TGCAGCGCTAAGCAGGGGACAGATAACACCGGGGAGCTGTTTTTT.

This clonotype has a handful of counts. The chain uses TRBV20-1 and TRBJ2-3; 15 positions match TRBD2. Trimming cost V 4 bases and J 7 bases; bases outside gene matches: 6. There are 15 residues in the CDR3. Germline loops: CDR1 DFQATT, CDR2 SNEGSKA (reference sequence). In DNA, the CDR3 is TGCAGTGCTATCCGGACTAGCGGGGGGGGTAATACGCAGTATTTT. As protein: CSAIRTSGGGNTQYF.

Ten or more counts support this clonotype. CDR3 DNA: TGTGCCAGCAGCTTGGACTTGCGGAACACCGGGGAGCTGTTTTTT. Residues: CASSLDLRNTGELFF. This chain uses TRBV11-2 with TRBJ2-2, with D maybe TRBD2 (5 bases). There are 15 residues in the CDR3. V gave up 3 bases and J gave up 1 base, with 9 bases separating them. Germline V lookup: CDR1 SGHAT, CDR2 FQNNGV.

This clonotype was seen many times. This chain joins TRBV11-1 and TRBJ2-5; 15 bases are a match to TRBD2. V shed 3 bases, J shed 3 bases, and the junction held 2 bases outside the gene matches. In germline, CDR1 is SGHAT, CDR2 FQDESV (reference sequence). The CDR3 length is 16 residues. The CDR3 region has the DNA TGTGCCAGCAGCTTCGGACTAGCGGGAGGGGAAGAGACCCAGTACTTC. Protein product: CASSFGLAGGEETQYF.

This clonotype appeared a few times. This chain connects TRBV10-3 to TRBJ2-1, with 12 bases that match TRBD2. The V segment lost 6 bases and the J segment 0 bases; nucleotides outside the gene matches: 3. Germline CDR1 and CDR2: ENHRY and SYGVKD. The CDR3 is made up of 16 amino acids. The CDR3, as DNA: TGTGCCATCAGCGGGACTAGCGGGCTCTCCTACAATGAGCAGTTCTTC. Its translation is CAISGTSGLSYNEQFF.

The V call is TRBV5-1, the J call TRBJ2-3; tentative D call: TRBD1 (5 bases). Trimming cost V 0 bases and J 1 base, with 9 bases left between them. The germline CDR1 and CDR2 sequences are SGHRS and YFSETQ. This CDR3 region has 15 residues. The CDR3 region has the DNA TGCGCCAGCAGCTTGGGACAGAGTCGCACAGATACGCAGTATTTT. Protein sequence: CASSLGQSRTDTQYF.

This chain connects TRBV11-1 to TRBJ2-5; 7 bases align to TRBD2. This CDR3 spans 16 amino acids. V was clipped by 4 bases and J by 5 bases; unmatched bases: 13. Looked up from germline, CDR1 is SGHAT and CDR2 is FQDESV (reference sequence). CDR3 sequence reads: CASSSRLREQLETQYF. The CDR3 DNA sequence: TGTGCCAGCAGCTCCCGGTTGCGGGAGCAATTGGAGACCCAGTACTTC.

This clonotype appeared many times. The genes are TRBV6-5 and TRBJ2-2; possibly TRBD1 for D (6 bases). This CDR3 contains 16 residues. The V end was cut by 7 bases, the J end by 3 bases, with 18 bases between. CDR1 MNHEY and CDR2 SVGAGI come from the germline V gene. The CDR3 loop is CASTLQAGADTGELFF. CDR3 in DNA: TGTGCCAGCACCCTACAGGCAGGGGCAGACACCGGGGAGCTGTTTTTT.

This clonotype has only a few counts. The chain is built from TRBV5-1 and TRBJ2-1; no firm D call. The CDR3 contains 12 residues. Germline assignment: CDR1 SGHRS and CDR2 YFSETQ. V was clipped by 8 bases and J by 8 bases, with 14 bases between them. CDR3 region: CASAGRIDEQFF. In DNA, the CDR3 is TGCGCCAGTGCTGGACGGATTGATGAGCAGTTCTTC.

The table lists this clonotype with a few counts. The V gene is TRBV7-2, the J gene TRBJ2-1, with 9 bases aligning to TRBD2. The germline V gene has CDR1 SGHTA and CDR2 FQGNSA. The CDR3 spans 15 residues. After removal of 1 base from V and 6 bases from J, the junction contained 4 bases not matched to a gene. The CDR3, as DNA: TGTGCCAGCAGCTTAGGAGCGGGAGGCCCCAATGAGCAGTTCTTC. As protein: CASSLGAGGPNEQFF.

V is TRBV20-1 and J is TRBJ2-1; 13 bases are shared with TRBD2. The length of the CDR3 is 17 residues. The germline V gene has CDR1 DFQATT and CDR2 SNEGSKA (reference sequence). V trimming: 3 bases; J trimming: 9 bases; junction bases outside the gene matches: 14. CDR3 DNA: TGCAGTGCTAGTCCCCCCGGGACTAGCGGGACAGGTGGTGAGCAGTTCTTC. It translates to CSASPPGTSGTGGEQFF.